This T cell receptor beta chain was documented in a study of shared clonotypes between healthy human individuals. Whole-study context: Three CD4 naive, three CD4 memory, two CD8 naive and one CD8 memory plate were used per donor.

CDR1 SEHNR and CDR2 FQNEAQ come from the germline V gene (reference sequence). Trimming removed 6 bases from V and 6 bases from J, with 11 bases in between. The CDR3 has 13 amino acids. In the naive CD8 group, cells lacked CD45RO and were positively selected for CCR7, so terminally differentiated effector memory CD45RA+ cells were left out. The assay was carried out at the deep level. Genomic DNA from each subset was divided evenly over several immunoSEQ plates. Replicate PCRs run on sorted subsets employed approximately 0.2 ug DNA, approximately 30,000 T cell genomes. Some clones are missing from TCRdb's copy, which holds only in-frame ones; the method was immunoSEQ multiplex PCR. The sample carries just over 2,000,000 clones, less than 95% recorded once.

The sequencing input was naive CD8+ T cells sorted from blood. The sequence derives from a man between 18 and 29 years old in good health. The chain employs TRBV7-9 and TRBJ1-4; D ambiguous. CDR3 in amino acids: CASSEDTDEKLFF. The CDR3 DNA is TGTGCCAGCAGTGAAGATACGGATGAAAAACTGTTTTTT. The full variable domain, completed using reference TRBV7-9 and TRBJ1-4, is DTGVSQNPRHKITKRGQNVTFRCDPISEHNRLYWYRQTLGQGPEFLTYFQNEAQLEKSRLLSDRFSAERPKGSFSTLEIQRTEQGDSAMYLCASSEDTDEKLFFGSGTQLSVL.